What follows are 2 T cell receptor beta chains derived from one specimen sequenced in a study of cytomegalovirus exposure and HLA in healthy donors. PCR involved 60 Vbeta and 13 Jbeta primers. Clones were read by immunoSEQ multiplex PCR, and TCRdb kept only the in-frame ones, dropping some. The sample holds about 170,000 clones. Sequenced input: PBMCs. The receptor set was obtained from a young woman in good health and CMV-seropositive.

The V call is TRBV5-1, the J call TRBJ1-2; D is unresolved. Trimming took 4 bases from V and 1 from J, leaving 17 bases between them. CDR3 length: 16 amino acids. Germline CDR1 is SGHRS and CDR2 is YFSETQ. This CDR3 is CASSLEGPPFNYGYTF. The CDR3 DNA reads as TGCGCCAGCAGCCTTGAGGGCCCTCCTTTTAACTATGGCTACACCTTC. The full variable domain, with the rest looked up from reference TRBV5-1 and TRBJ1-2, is KAGVTQTPRYLIKTRGQQVTLSCSPISGHRSVSWYQQTPGQGLQFLFEYFSETQRNKGNFPGRFSGRQFSNSRSEMNVSTLELGDSALYLCASSLEGPPFNYGYTFGSGTRLTVV.

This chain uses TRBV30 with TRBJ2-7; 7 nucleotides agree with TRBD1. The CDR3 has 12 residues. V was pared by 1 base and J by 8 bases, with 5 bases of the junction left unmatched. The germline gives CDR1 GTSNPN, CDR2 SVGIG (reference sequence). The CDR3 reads CAWSGDRVQQYF. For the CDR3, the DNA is TGTGCCTGGAGTGGAGACAGGGTACAGCAGTACTTC.